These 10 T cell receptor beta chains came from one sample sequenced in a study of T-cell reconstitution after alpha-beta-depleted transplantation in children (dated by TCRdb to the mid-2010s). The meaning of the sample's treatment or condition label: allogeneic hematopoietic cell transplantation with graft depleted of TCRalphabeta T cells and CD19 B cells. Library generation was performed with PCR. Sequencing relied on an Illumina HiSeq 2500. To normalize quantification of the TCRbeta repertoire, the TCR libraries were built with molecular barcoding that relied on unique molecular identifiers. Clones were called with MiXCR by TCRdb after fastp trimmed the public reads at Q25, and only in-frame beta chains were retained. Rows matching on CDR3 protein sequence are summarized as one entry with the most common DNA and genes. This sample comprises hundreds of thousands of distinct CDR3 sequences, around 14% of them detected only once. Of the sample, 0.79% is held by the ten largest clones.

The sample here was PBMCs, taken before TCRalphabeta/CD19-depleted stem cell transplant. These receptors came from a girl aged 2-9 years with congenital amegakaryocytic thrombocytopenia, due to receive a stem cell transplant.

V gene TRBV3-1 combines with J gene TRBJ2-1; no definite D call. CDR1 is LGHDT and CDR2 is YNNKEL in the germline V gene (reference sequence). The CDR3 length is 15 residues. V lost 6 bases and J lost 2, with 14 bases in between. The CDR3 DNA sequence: TGTGCCAGCAGTCCCACTCCTTCTACCTACAATGAGCAGTTCTTC. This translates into CASSPTPSTYNEQFF.

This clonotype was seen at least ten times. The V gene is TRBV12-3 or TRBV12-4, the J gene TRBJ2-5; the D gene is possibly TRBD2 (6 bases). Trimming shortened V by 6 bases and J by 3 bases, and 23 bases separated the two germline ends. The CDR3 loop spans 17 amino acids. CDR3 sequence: CASSRDATLRGKETQYF. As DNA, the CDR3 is TGTGCCAGCAGCCGGGATGCGACTTTGCGGGGCAAAGAGACCCAGTACTTC.

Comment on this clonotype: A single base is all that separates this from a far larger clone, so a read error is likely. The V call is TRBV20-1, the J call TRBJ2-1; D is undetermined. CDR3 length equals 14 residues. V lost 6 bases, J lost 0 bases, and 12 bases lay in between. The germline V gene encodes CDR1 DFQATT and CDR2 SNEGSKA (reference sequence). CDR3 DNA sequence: TGCAGTGCAAGAAGCGATAGCTCCTACAATGAGCAGTTCTTC. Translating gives CSARSDSSYNEQFF.

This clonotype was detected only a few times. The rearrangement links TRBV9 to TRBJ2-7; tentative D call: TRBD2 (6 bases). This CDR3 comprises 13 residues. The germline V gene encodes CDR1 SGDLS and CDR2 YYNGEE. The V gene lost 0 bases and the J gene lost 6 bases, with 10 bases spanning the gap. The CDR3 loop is CASSVGGRREQYF. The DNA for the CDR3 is TGTGCCAGCAGCGTAGGAGGGAGGCGCGAGCAGTACTTC. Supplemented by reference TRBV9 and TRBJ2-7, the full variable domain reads DSGVTQTPKHLITATGQRVTLRCSPRSGDLSVYWYQQSLDQGLQFLIQYYNGEERAKGNILERFSAQQFPDLHSELNLSSLELGDSALYFCASSVGGRREQYFGPGTRLTVT.

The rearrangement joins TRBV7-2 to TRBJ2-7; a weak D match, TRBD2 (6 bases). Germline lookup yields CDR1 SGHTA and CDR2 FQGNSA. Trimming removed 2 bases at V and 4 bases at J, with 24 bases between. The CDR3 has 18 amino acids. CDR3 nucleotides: TGTGCCAGCAGCTTAACGCGGGACCTTGATGCCAGAGGTTACGAGCAGTACTTC. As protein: CASSLTRDLDARGYEQYF. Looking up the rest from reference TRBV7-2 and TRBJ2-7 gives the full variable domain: GAGVSQSPSNKVTEKGKDVELRCDPISGHTALYWYRQSLGQGLEFLIYFQGNSAPDKSGLPSDRFSAERTGGSVSTLTIQRTQQEDSAVYLCASSLTRDLDARGYEQYFGPGTRLTVT.

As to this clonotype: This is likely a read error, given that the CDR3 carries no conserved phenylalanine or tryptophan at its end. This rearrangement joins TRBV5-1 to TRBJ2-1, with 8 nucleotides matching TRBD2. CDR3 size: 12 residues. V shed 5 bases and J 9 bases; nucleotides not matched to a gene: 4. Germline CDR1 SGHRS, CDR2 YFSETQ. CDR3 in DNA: TGCGCCAGCAGTAGAGCGGGAGCTGAGCAGTTCATC. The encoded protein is CASSRAGAEQFI.

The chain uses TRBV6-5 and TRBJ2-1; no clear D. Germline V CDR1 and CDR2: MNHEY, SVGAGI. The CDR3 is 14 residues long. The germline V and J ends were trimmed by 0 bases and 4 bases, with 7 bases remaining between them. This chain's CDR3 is CASSYSVTYNEQFF. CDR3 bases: TGTGCCAGCAGTTACTCAGTCACTTACAATGAGCAGTTCTTC.

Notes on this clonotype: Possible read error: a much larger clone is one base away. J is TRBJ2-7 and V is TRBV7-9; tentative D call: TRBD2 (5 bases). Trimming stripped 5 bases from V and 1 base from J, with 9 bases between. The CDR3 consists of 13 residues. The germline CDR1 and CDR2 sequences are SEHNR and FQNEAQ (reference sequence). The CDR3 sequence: CASSHRGSYEQYF. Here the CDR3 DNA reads TGTGCCAGCAGCCACCGGGGTTCCTACGAGCAGTACTTC.

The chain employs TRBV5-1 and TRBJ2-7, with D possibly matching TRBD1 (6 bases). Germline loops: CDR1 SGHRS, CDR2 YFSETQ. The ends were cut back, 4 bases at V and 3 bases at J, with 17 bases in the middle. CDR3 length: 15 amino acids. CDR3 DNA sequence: TGCGCCAGCAGCGTCCAGAACCGGGACAACTACGAGCAGTACTTC. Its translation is CASSVQNRDNYEQYF.

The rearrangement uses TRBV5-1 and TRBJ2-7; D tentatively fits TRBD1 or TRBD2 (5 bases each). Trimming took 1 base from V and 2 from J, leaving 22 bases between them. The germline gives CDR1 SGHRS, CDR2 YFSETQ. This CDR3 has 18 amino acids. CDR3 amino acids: CASSLYGGPRGLAYEQYF. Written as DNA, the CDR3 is TGCGCCAGCAGCTTGTATGGAGGCCCGAGGGGCTTGGCCTACGAGCAGTACTTC.